This T cell receptor (beta chain) stems from a study of cytomegalovirus exposure and HLA in healthy donors. This CDR3 has 15 amino acids. V lost 5 bases and J lost 3, with 16 bases in between. Germline V gene lookup returns CDR1 SEHNR and CDR2 FQNEAQ (reference sequence). Study-wide results and caveats: Upon later analysis, HLA-associated TCR beta chains proved more clonally expanded than other, equally common chains.

Amplification used 60 Vbeta primers and 13 Jbeta primers. Data came from immunoSEQ multiplex PCR; TCRdb stores just in-frame clones and leaves some out. In all, the sample yields roughly 120,000 clones. On this clone: Antigen specificity is unknown.

The chain couples TRBV7-9 to TRBJ1-1, with D possibly matching TRBD1 (6 bases). This clonotype was sampled from a man in his forties in good health and CMV-seronegative. Sequencing was performed on PBMCs. This CDR3 reads CASSLFGQNHTEAFF. The CDR3 nucleotides are TGTGCCAGCAGCCTATTTGGACAGAATCACACTGAAGCTTTCTTT.